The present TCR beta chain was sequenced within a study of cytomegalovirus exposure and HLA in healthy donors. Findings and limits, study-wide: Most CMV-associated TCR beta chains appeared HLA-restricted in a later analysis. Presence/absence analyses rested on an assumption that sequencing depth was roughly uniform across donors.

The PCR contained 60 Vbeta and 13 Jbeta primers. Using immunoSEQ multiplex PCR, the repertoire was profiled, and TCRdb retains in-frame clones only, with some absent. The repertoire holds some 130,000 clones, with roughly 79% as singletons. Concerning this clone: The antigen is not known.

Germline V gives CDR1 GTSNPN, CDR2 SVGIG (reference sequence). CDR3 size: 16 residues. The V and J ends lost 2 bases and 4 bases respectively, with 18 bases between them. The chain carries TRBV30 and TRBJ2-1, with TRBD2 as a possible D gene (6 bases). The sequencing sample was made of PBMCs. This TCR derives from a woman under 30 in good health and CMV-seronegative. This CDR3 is CAWSLPGAGMYNEQFF. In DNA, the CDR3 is TGTGCCTGGAGTCTACCCGGGGCGGGAATGTACAATGAGCAGTTCTTC.